This T cell receptor (beta chain) is from a study of blood T cell repertoires in COVID-19. About the study: PBMCs, B-cell-depleted T cells, or T cells were the source of the cDNA or gDNA that made up the material.

Original data processing: For nucleated cells, counts were estimated from reference gene primer amplification. Libraries were prepared by immunoSEQ multiplex PCR; TCRdb keeps only in-frame clonotypes and omits some of them. V, J and clone size reflect that table, while D and trimming were determined from the DNA. This repertoire shows 250,000 to 400,000 clones, roughly 90% found once; its top ten account for under 3.5%. The CDR3 is made up of 16 amino acids. V was cut by 4 bases and J by 0 bases, with 17 bases left in between. CDR1 SGHRS and CDR2 YFSETQ come from the germline V gene. This TCR was recovered from a woman aged 25 to 39 with COVID-19, enrolled during active disease. The V gene is TRBV5-1, the J gene TRBJ2-7; no reliable D call. Sequencing was performed on peripheral blood. CDR3 DNA sequence: TGCGCCAGCAGCCCCTTTGGCAGACAAAACTCCTACGAGCAGTACTTC. Its translation: CASSPFGRQNSYEQYF.